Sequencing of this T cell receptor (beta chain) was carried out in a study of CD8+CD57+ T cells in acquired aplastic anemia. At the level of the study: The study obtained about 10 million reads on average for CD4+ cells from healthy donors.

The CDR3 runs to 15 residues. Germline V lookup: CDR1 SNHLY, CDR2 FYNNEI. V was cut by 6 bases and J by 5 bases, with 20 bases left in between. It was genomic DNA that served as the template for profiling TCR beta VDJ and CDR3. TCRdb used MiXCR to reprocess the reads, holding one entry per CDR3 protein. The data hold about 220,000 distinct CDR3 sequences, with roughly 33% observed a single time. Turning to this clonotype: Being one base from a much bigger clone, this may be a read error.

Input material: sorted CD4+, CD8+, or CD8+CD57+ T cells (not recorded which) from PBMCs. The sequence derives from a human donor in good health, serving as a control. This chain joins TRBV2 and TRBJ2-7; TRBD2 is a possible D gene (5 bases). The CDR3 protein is CASSLLRVRTHEQYF. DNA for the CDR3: TGTGCCAGCAGCTTACTGAGGGTAAGAACCCACGAGCAGTACTTC.